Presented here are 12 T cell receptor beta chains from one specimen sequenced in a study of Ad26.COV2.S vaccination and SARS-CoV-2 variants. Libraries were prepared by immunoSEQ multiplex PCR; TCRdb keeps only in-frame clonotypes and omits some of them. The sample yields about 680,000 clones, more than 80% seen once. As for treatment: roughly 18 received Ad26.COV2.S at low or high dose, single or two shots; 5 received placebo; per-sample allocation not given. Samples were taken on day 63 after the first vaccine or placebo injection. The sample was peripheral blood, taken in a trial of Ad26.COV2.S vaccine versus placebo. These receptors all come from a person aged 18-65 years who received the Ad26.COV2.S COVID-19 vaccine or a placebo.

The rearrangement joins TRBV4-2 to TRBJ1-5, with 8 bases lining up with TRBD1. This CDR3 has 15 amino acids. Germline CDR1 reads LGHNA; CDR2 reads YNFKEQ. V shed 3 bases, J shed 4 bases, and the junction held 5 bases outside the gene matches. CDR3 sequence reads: CASSQTGQVNQPQHF. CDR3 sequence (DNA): TGTGCCAGCAGCCAGACGGGACAGGTAAATCAGCCCCAGCATTTT.

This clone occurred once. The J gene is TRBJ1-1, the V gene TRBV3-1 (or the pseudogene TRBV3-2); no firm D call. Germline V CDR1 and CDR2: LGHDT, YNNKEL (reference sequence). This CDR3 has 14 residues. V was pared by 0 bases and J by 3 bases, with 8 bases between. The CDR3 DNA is TGTGCCAGCAGCCAAGATCAGTGGGACACTGAAGCTTTCTTT. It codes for CASSQDQWDTEAFF.

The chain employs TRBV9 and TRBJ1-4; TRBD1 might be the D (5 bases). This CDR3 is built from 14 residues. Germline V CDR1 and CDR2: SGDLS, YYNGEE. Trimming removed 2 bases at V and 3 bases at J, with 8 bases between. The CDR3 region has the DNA TGTGCCAGCAGCGTTACAGGATCTAATGAAAAACTGTTTTTT. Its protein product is CASSVTGSNEKLFF.

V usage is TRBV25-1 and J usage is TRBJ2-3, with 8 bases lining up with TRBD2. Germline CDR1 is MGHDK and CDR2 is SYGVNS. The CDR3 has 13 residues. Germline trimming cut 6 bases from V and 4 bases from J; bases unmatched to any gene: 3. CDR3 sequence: CASRASGPDTQYF. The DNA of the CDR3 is TGTGCCAGCAGGGCTAGCGGGCCAGATACGCAGTATTTT. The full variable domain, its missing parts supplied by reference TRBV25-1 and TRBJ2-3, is EADIYQTPRYLVIGTGKKITLECSQTMGHDKMYWYQQDPGMELHLIHYSYGVNSTEKGDLSSESTVSRIRTEHFPLTLESARPSHTSQYLCASRASGPDTQYFGPGTRLTVL.

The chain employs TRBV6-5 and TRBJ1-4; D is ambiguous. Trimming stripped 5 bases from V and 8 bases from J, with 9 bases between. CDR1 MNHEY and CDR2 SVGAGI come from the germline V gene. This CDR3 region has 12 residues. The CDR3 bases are TGTGCCAGCAGTCCGGGTACCGAAAAACTGTTTTTT. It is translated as CASSPGTEKLFF.

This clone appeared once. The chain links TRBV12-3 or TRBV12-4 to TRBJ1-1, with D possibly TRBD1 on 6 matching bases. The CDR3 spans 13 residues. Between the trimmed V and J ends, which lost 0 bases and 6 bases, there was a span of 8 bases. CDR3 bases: TGTGCCAGCAGTTTAGCGGGGGCCGCTGAAGCTTTCTTT. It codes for CASSLAGAAEAFF.

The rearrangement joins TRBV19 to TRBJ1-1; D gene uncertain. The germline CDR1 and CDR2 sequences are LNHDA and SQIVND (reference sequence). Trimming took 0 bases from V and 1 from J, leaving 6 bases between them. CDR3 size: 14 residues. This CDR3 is CASSIELRNTEAFF. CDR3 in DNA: TGTGCCAGTAGTATAGAACTGCGGAACACTGAAGCTTTCTTT.

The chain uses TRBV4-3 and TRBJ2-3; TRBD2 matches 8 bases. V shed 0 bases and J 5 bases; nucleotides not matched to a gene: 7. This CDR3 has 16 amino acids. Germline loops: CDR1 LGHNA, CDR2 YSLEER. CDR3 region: CASSQDHGGAVDTQYF. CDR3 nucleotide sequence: TGCGCCAGCAGCCAAGATCACGGGGGGGCCGTAGATACGCAGTATTTT.

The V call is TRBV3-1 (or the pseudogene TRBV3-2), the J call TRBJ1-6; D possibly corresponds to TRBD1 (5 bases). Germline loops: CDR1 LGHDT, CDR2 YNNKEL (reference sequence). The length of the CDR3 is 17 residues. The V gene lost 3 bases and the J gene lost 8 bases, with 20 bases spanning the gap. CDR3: CASSQENTGRDYSPLHF. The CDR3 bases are TGTGCCAGCAGCCAGGAAAATACGGGGCGAGACTATTCACCCCTCCACTTT.

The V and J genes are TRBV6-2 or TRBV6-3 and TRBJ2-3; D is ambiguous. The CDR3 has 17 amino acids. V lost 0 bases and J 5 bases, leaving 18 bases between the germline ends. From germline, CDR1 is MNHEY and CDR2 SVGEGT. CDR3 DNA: TGTGCCAGCAGTTACTCGATCCCGGCAGCCTACAAAGATACGCAGTATTTT. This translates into CASSYSIPAAYKDTQYF.

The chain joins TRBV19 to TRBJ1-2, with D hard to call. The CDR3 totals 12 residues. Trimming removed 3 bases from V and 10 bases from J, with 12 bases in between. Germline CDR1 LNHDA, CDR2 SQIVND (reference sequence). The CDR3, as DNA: TGTGCCAGTAGTATTTATTCCCAACACTACACCTTC. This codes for CASSIYSQHYTF.

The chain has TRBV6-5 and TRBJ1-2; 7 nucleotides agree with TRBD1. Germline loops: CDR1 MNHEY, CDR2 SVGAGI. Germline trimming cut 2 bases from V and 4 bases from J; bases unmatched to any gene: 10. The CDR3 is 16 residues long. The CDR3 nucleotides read TGTGCCAGCAGTTACACTTCGCGGGACAGTTCCTATGGCTACACCTTC. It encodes CASSYTSRDSSYGYTF.